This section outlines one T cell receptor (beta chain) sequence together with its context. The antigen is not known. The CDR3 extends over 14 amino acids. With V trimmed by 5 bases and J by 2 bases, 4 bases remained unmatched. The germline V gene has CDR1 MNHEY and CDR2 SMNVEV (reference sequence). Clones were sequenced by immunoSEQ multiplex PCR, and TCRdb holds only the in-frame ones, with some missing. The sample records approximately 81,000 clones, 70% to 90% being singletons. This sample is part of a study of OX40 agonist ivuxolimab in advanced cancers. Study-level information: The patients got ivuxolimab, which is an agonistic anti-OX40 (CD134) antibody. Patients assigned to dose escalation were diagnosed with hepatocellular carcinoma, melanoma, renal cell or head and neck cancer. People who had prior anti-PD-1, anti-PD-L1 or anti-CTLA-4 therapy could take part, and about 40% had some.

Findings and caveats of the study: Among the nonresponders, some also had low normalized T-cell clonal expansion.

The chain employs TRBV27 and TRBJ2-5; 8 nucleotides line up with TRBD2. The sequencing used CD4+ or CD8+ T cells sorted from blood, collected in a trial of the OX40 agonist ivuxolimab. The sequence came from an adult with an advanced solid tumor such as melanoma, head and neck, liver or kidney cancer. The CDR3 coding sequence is TGTGCCAGCAGTCCTCGGGGGGGGCAAGAGACCCAGTACTTC. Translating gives CASSPRGGQETQYF.